In this sample, the clone carrying this T cell receptor beta chain turned up a few times. This sample was included in a study of T-cell reconstitution after alpha-beta-depleted transplantation in children. Unique molecular identifiers were incorporated into the prepared TCRbeta library. MiXCR, applied by TCRdb to the PCR reads, yields one record per CDR3 protein. The repertoire holds over 550,000 distinct CDR3 sequences, with roughly a tenth as singletons. Per the germline V gene, CDR1 is SGHRS and CDR2 is YFSETQ. V was clipped by 7 bases and J by 1 base, with 15 bases between them. The CDR3 totals 14 residues.

Sequencing used PBMCs from the stem cell graft donor, obtained from the stem cell graft. This clonotype originated in a human donor who donated a stem cell graft to a child with acute myeloid leukemia. The rearrangement joins TRBV5-1 to TRBJ2-7; D is perhaps TRBD2 (6 bases). The CDR3 protein is CASAPVADSYEQYF. CDR3 nucleotide sequence: TGCGCCAGCGCCCCTGTAGCGGATTCCTACGAGCAGTACTTC.